This T cell receptor (beta chain) is drawn from a study of blood T cell repertoires in COVID-19. Here immunoSEQ multiplex PCR was the method, and the copy in TCRdb shows in-frame clones only, minus some. The table lists approximately 470,000 clones, 70% to 90% of them singletons. This CDR3 is 15 amino acids long. Germline loops: CDR1 SGHNT, CDR2 YYREEE (reference sequence). V shed 0 bases and J shed 1 base, with 7 bases lying between them. This sequence was found in a human donor in a cohort sampled during active COVID-19. The chain uses TRBV5-4 and TRBJ2-2; no reliable D call. Sequences were obtained from peripheral blood. This CDR3 is CASSLGALNTGELFF. In nucleotides, the CDR3 is TGTGCCAGCAGCTTGGGGGCCCTGAACACCGGGGAGCTGTTTTTT.